Listed below are T cell receptor beta chains from one sample, sequenced in a study of beta chain features in type 1 diabetes. The protocol was immunoSEQ multiplex PCR, while the TCRdb copy is restricted to in-frame clones and leaves out a portion. The top ten hold more than 0.8% of the sample, which has hundreds of thousands of clones, around 9.7% seen once. The sample consisted of central memory CD4+ T cells from blood. Source of these receptors: a man aged 30-40 years with type 1 diabetes. The CDR3 runs from the conserved cysteine through the conserved F or W. D genes are given only for firm matches. Where a row states a size, it is once, few, many or the class of an expanded clone; other rows omit it.

TRBD2 TRBJ2-6 few TRBV7-2 TGTGCCAGCAGCTTACGCGGGGGGTCCTCTGGGGCCAACGTCCTGACTTTC CASSLRGGSSGANVLTF
. TRBJ2-3 few TRBV19 TGTGCCAGTAGTATATACGGGATTTCAGATACGCAGTATTTT CASSIYGISDTQYF
. TRBJ2-1 few TRBV19 TGTGCCAGTAGTATAGTCGGGGGAAAGAGGAATGAGCAGTTCTTC CASSIVGGKRNEQFF
. TRBJ2-5 . TRBV5-1 TGCGCCAGCAGCTTGCCAGGGGAAGAGACCCAGTACTTC CASSLPGEETQYF
. TRBJ2-5 . TRBV6-5 TGTGCCAGCAGTATAGGGGGGCTCCAAGAGACCCAGTACTTC CASSIGGLQETQYF
TRBD1 TRBJ2-1 many TRBV18 TGTGCCAGCTCATTTACAGGGGGCCCCTACAATGAGCAGTTCTTC CASSFTGGPYNEQFF
TRBD1 TRBJ1-6 . TRBV7-9 TGTGCCAGCAGCTTGCCGGGACAGGGAAATTCACCCCTCCACTTT CASSLPGQGNSPLHF
. TRBJ1-1 few TRBV11-2 TGTGCCAGCAGCTTAAAAAGGAACACTGAAGCTTTCTTT CASSLKRNTEAFF
. TRBJ2-7 few TRBV19 TGTGCCAGTAGTATAGATCTATTGGGGTCCTACGAGCAGTACTTC CASSIDLLGSYEQYF
. TRBJ2-1 . TRBV7-8 TGTGCCAGCAGCTCTACCCCCGGTGGGGGTACACCCAATGAGCAGTTCTTC CASSSTPGGGTPNEQFF
. TRBJ2-2 few TRBV28 TGTGCCAGCAGAGAGGGCACATCGAACACCGGGGAGCTGTTTTTT CASREGTSNTGELFF
. TRBJ1-1 many TRBV30 TGTGCCTGGAGTGTGGCGGGGGGAAACACTGAAGCTTTCTTT CAWSVAGGNTEAFF
. TRBJ1-2 few TRBV25-1 TGTGCCAGCAGTGAATATTGGAATAACTATGGCTACACCTTC CASSEYWNNYGYTF
. TRBJ2-7 . TRBV12-2 TGTGCAAGTCGCCCCCCGCTCGAGCAGTACTTC CASRPPLEQYF
TRBD1 TRBJ2-1 many TRBV7-2 TGTGCCAGCAGCTTAATGAGTGGACAGGGGATCGTTGAGCAGTTCTTC CASSLMSGQGIVEQFF
TRBD1 TRBJ1-2 . TRBV7-2 TGTGCCAGCAGCCCTAGCTGGACAGGGGATGGCTACACCTTC CASSPSWTGDGYTF
. TRBJ1-3 few TRBV7-2 TGTGCCAGCAGCCCGGGGCGGAATGCTGGAAACACCATATATTTT CASSPGRNAGNTIYF
. TRBJ2-1 few TRBV30 TGTGCCTGGACCCTGGGAGGTTGGGAAAATGAGCAGTTCTTC CAWTLGGWENEQFF
TRBD1 TRBJ1-2 . TRBV7-9 TGTGCCAGCAGCTTACAGGGGGTCTACATAGATGGCTACACCTTC CASSLQGVYIDGYTF
. TRBJ2-3 once TRBV27 TGTGCCAGCAGTTTATTCAAGAGCCACACAGATACGCAGTATTTT CASSLFKSHTDTQYF
. TRBJ2-3 few TRBV7-9 TGTGCCAGCAGCTATTGGACCGAGGGGACAGATACGCAGTATTTT CASSYWTEGTDTQYF
. TRBJ1-6 . TRBV7-2 TGTGCCAGCAGCTTAGCCGCCAATTCACCCCTCCACTTT CASSLAANSPLHF
. TRBJ1-1 many TRBV7-2 TGTGCCAGCAGTAGTGGTTTCGGGAACACTGAAGCTTTCTTT CASSSGFGNTEAFF
. TRBJ1-1 few TRBV5-4 TGTGCCAGCCGCCTGGGGGGTTCTGCAATGAACACTGAAGCTTTCTTT CASRLGGSAMNTEAFF
. TRBJ2-3 . TRBV20-1 TGCAGTGCTAGAGTTCAAGATACGCAGTATTTT CSARVQDTQYF
TRBD1 TRBJ2-2 . TRBV2 TGTGCCAGCAGTGGGCAGGGGGCGCAGGTCGGGGAGCTGTTTTTT CASSGQGAQVGELFF
. TRBJ2-5 many TRBV7-2 TGTGCCAGCAGCTTTTCAGGGAATTCGGAAGAGACCCAGTACTTC CASSFSGNSEETQYF
TRBD1 TRBJ1-1 few TRBV6-5 TGTGCCAGCACCCTCAGTCCGGACAGGTCTGAAGCTTTCTTT CASTLSPDRSEAFF
TRBD1 TRBJ2-7 few TRBV6-5 TGTGCCAGCAGGCACGGACAGGCCGGAACTTGGGAGCAGTACTTC CASRHGQAGTWEQYF
. TRBJ2-1 few TRBV4-1 TGCGCCAGCAGCCAACCCGAGGGGGATGAGCAGTTCTTC CASSQPEGDEQFF
. TRBJ2-1 many TRBV30 TGTGCCTGGAGCCAGGGGTACAATGAGCAGTTCTTC CAWSQGYNEQFF
. TRBJ1-6 . TRBV4-3 TGCGCCAGCAGCCTCTGGGGGAGTAATTCACCCCTCCACTTT CASSLWGSNSPLHF